This T cell receptor beta chain was captured by sequencing in a study of glioma-infiltrating T cells after dendritic cell vaccination. This clone was observed a few times. Germline V gene data show CDR1 as SGHRS and CDR2 as YFSETQ. With 5 bases removed from V and 3 bases from J, the gap between germline ends came to 17 bases. This CDR3 comprises 15 residues. Data came from immunoSEQ multiplex PCR; TCRdb stores just in-frame clones and leaves some out. The sample lists more than 85,000 clones, approximately 81% occurring once. Source: blood, taken before dendritic cell vaccination. This clonotype was sampled from a human donor with glioblastoma. The chain has TRBV5-1 and TRBJ2-5; D may be TRBD2 (6 bases). DNA for the CDR3: TGCGCCAGCAGTTTTTCACTAGCTATGGAAGAGACCCAGTACTTC. The encoded protein is CASSFSLAMEETQYF.